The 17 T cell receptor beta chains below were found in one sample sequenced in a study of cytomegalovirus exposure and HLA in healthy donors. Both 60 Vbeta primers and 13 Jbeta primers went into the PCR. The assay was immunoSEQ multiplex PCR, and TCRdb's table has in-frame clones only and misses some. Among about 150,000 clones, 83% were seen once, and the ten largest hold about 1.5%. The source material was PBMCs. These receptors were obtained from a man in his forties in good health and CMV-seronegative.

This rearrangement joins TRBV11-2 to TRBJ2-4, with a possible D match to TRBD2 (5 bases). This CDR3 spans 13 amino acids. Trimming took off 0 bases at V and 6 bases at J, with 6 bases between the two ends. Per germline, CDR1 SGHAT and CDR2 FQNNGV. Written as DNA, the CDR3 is TGTGCCAGCAGCTTAGAAGAGGGAAACATTCAGTACTTC. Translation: CASSLEEGNIQYF.

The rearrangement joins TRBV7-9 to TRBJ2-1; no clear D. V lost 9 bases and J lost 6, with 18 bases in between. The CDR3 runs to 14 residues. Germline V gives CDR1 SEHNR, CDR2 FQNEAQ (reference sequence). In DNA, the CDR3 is TGTGCCAGGGTATCTATTACGGGTGGCAATGAGCAGTTCTTC. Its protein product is CARVSITGGNEQFF.

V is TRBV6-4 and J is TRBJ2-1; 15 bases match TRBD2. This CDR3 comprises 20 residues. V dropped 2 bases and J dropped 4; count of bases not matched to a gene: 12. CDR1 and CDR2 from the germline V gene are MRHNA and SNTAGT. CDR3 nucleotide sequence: TGTGCCAGCAGTGACCCGGGACTAGCGGGAGGTTGTAGCTCGTACAATGAGCAGTTCTTC. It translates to CASSDPGLAGGCSSYNEQFF.

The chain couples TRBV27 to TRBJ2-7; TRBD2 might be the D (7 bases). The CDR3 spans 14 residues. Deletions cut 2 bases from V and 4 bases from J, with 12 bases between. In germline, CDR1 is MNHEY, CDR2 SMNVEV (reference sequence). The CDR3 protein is CASSLIGGVYEQYF. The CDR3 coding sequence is TGTGCCAGCAGTTTAATAGGGGGGGTTTACGAGCAGTACTTC.

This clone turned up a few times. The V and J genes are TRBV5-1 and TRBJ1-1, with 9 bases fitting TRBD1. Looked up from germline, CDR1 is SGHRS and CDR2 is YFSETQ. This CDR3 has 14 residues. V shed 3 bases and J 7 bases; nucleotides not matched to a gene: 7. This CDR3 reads CASSSGTGTSEAFF. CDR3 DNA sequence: TGCGCCAGCAGCTCTGGGACAGGGACCAGTGAAGCTTTCTTT.

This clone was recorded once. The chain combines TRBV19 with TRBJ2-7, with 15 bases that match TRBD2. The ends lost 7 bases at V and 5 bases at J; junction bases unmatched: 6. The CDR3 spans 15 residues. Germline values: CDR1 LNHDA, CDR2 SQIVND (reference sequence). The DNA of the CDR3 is TGTGCCAGTAACGGACTAGCGGGAGGGCCAGACGAGCAGTACTTC. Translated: CASNGLAGGPDEQYF. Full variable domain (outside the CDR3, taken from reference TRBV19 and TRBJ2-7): DGGITQSPKYLFRKEGQNVTLSCEQNLNHDAMYWYRQDPGQGLRLIYYSQIVNDFQKGDIAEGYSVSREKKESFPLTVTSAQKNPTAFYLCASNGLAGGPDEQYFGPGTRLTVT.

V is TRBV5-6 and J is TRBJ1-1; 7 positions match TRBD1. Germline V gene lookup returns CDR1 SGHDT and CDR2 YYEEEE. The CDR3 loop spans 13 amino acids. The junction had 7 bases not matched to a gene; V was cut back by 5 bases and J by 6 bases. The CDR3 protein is CASSRGQRAEAFF. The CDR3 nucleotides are TGTGCCAGCAGTCGGGGACAGAGGGCTGAAGCTTTCTTT. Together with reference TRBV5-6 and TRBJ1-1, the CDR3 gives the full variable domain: DAGVTQSPTHLIKTRGQQVTLRCSPKSGHDTVSWYQQALGQGPQFIFQYYEEEERQRGNFPDRFSGHQFPNYSSELNVNALLLGDSALYLCASSRGQRAEAFFGQGTRLTVV.

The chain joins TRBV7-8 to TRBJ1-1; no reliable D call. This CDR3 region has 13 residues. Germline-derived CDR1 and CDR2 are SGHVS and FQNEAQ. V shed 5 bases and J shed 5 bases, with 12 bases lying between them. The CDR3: CASSQTRQTEAFF. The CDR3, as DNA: TGTGCCAGCAGCCAGACAAGGCAAACTGAAGCTTTCTTT.

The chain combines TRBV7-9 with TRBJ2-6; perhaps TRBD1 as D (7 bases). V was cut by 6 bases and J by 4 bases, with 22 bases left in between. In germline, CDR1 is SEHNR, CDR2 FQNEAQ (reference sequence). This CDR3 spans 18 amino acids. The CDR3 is CASRGRDSQTTGANVLTF. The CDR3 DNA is TGTGCCAGCAGAGGGCGGGACAGCCAAACTACGGGGGCCAACGTCCTGACTTTC.

This CDR3 is CASSRTSGGPGGQFF. DNA for the CDR3: TGTGCCAGCTCGCGGACTAGCGGGGGCCCCGGCGGGCAGTTCTTC. The rearrangement links TRBV18 to TRBJ2-1; 13 positions match TRBD2. Per germline, CDR1 KGHSH and CDR2 LQKENI. The CDR3 has 15 amino acids. V was pared by 6 bases and J by 12 bases, with 11 bases of the junction left unmatched.

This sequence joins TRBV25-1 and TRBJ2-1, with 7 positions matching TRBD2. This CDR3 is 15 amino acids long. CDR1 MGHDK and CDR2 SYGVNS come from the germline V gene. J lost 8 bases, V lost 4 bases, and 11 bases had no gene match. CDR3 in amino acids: CASSVTRGRSHEQFF. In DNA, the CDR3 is TGTGCCAGCAGTGTGACTCGCGGGAGATCCCATGAGCAGTTCTTC. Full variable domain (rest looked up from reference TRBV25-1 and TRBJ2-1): EADIYQTPRYLVIGTGKKITLECSQTMGHDKMYWYQQDPGMELHLIHYSYGVNSTEKGDLSSESTVSRIRTEHFPLTLESARPSHTSQYLCASSVTRGRSHEQFFGPGTRLTVL.

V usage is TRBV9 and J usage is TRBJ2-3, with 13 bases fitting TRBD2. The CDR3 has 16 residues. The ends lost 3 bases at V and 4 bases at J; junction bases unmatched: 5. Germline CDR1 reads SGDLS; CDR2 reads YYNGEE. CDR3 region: CASSARLAGGSDTQYF. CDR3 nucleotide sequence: TGTGCCAGCAGCGCCAGACTAGCGGGGGGTTCAGATACGCAGTATTTT.

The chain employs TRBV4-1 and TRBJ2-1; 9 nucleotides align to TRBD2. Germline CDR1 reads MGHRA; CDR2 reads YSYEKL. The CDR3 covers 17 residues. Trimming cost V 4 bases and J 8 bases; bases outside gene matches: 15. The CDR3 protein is CASSLEGSSGGGDEQFF. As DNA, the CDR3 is TGCGCCAGCAGCCTCGAAGGGAGTAGCGGGGGTGGCGATGAGCAGTTCTTC.

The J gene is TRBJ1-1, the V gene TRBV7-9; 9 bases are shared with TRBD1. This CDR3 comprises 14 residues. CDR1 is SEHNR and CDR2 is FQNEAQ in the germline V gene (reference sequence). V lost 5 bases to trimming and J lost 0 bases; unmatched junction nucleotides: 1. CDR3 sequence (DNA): TGTGCCAGCAGCGGGACAGGGATGAACACTGAAGCTTTCTTT. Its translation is CASSGTGMNTEAFF.

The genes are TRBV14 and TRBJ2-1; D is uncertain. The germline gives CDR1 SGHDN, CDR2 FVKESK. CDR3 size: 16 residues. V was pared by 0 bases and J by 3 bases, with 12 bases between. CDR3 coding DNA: TGTGCCAGCAGCCAAGATCAGAGGCTGGGCTACAATGAGCAGTTCTTC. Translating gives CASSQDQRLGYNEQFF.

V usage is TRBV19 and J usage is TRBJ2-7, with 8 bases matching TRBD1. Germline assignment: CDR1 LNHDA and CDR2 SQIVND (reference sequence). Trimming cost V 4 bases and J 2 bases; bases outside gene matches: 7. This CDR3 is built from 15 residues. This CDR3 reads CASSTARTGTYEQYF. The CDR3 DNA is TGTGCCAGTAGTACGGCCCGGACAGGGACCTACGAGCAGTACTTC. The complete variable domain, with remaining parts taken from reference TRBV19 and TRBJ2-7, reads DGGITQSPKYLFRKEGQNVTLSCEQNLNHDAMYWYRQDPGQGLRLIYYSQIVNDFQKGDIAEGYSVSREKKESFPLTVTSAQKNPTAFYLCASSTARTGTYEQYFGPGTRLTVT.

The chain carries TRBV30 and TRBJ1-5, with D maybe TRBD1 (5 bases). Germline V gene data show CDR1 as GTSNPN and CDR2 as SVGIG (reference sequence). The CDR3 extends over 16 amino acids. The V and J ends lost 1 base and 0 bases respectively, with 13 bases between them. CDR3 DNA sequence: TGTGCCTGGAGTGGGCCCGGGACTGATAGCAATCAGCCCCAGCATTTT. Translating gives CAWSGPGTDSNQPQHF.